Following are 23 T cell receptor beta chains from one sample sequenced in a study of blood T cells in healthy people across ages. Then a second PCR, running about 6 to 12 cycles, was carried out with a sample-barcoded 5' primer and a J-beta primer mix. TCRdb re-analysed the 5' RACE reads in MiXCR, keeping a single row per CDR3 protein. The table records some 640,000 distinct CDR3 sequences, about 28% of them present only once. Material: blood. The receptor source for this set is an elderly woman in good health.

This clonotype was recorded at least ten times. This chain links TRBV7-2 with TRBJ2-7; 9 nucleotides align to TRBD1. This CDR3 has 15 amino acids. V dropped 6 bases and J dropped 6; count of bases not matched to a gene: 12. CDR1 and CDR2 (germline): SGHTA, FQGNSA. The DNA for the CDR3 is TGTGCCAGCAGACCCAACCGGGACAGGGTAACCGAGCAGTACTTC. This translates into CASRPNRDRVTEQYF.

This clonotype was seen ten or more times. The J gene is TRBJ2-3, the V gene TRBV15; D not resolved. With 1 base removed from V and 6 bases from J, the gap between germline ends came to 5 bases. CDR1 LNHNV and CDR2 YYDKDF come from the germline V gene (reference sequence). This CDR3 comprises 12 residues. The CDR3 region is CATSRAEDTQYF. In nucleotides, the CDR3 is TGTGCCACCAGCAGAGCTGAGGATACGCAGTATTTT.

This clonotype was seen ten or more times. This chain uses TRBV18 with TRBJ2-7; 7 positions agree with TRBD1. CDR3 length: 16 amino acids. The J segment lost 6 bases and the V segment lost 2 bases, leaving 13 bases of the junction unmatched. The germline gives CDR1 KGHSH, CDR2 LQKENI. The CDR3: CASSPTASRTGGEQYF. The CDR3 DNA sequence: TGTGCCAGCTCACCAACCGCGTCCAGGACAGGCGGCGAGCAGTACTTC.

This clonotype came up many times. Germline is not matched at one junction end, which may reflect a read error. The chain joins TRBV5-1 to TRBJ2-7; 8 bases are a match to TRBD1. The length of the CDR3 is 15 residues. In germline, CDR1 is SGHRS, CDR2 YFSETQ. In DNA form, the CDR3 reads TGTGCCAGCAGCCTGGCCGGGACAGGTTCATACGAGCAGTACTTC. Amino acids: CASSLAGTGSYEQYF.

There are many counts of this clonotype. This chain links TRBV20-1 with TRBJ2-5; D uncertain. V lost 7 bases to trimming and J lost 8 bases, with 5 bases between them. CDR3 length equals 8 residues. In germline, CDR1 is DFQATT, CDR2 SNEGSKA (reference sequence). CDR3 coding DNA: TGCAGTGTGGGAACCCAGTACTTC. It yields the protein CSVGTQYF.

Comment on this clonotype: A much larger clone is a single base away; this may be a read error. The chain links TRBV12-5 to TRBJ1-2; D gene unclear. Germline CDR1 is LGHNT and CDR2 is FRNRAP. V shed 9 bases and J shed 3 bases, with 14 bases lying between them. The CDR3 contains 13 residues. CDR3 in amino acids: CARAFLTYYGYTF. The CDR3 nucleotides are TGTGCTAGGGCCTTCCTAACTTACTATGGCTACACCTTC.

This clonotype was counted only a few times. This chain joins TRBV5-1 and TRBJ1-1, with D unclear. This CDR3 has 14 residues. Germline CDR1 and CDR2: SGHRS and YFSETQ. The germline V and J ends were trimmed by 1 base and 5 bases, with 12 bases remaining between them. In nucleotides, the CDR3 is TGCGCCAGCAGCTTGTTATTATCGGGGACTGAAGCTTTCTTT. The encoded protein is CASSLLLSGTEAFF.

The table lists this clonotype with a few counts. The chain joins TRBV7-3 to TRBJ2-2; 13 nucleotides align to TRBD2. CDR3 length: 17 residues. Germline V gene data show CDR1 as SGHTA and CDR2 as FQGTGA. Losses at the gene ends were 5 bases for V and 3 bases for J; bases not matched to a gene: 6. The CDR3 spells CASSPAGTSGDTGELFF. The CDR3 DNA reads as TGTGCCAGCAGCCCAGCCGGGACTAGCGGGGACACCGGGGAGCTGTTTTTT.

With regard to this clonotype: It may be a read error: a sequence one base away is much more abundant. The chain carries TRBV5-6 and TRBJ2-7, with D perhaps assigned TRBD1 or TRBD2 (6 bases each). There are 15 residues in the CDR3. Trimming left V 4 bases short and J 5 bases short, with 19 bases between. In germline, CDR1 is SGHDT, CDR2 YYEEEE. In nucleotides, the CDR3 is TGTGCCAGCAGCGATGGTATAGGGGGGTGTAACGAGCAGTACTTC. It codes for CASSDGIGGCNEQYF.

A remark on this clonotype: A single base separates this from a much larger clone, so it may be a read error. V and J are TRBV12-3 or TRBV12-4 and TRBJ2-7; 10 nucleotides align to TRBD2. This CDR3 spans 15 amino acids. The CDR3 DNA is TGTGCCGGCAGTAGGACTAGCGGCAGCTCCTACGAGCAGTACTTC. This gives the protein CAGSRTSGSSYEQYF.

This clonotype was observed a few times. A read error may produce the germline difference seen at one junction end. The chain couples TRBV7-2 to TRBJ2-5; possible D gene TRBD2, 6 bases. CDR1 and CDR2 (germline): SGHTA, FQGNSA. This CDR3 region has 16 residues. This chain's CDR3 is CAGSPLRLATYNEQYF. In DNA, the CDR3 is TGTGCCGGCAGCCCTCTTAGGCTAGCGACCTACAATGAGCAGTACTTC.

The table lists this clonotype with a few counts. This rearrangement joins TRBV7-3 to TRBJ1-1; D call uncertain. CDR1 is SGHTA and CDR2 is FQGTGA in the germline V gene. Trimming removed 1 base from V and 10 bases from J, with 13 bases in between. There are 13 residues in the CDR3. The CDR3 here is CASSLSGNSGAFF. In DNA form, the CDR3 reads TGTGCCAGCAGCTTAAGTGGGAATAGTGGAGCTTTCTTT.

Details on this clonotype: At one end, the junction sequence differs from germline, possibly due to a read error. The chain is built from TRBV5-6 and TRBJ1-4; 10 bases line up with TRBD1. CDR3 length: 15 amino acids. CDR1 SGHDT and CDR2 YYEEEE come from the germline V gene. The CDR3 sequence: CVSSSTGGRGEKLFF. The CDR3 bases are TGTGTCAGCAGCTCGACAGGGGGCAGAGGTGAAAAACTGTTTTTT.

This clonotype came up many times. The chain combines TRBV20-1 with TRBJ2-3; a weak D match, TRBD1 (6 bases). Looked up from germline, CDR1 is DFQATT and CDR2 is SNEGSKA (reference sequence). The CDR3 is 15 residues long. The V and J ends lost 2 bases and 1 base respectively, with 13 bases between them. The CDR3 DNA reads TGCAGTGCTAGATCCGTAGGGGGTCGCACAGATACGCAGTATTTT. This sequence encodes CSARSVGGRTDTQYF.

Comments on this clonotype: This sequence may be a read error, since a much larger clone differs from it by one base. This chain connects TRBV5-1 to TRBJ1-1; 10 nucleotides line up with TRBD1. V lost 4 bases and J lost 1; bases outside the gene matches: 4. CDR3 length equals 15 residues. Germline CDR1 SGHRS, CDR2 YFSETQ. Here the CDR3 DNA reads TGCGCCAGCAGCACCCGGACAGGGGGGAACACTGAAGCTTTCTTT. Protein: CASSTRTGGNTEAFF.

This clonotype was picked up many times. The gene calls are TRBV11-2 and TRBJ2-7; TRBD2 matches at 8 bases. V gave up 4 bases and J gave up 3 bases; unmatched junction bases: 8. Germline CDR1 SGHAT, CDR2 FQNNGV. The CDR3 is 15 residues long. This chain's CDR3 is CASSSGGAGYYEQYF. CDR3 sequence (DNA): TGTGCCAGCAGCTCCGGGGGGGCAGGGTACTACGAGCAGTACTTC.

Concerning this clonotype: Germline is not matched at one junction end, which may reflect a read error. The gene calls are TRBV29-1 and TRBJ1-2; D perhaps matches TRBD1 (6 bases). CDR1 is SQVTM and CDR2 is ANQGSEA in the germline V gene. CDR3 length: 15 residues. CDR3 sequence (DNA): TGCGGCGTTGGGGGGGGCAGGGGCCGAGGCTATGGCTACACCTTC. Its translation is CGVGGGRGRGYGYTF.

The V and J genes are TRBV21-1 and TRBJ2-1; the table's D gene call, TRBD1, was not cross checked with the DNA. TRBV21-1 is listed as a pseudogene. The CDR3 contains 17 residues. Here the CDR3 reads CASSRGVAYSSYNEQFF. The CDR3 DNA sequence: TGTGCCAGCAGCAGGGGGGTAGCGTATAGCTCCTACAATGAGCAGTTCTTC.

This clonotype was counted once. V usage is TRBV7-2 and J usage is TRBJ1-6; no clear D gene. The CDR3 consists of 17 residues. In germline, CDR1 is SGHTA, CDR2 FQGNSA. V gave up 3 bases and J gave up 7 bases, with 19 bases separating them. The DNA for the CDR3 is TGTGCCAGCAGCTTCCTGCCCTCCACAGTATCCAATTCACCCCTCCACTTT. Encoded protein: CASSFLPSTVSNSPLHF.

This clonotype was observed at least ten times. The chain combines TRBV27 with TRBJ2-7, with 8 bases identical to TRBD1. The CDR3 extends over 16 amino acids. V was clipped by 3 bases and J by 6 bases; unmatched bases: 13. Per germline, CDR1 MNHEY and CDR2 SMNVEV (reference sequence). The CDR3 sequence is CASSFSDRADSGEQYF. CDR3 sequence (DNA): TGTGCCAGCAGTTTTTCGGACAGGGCTGACTCTGGCGAGCAGTACTTC.

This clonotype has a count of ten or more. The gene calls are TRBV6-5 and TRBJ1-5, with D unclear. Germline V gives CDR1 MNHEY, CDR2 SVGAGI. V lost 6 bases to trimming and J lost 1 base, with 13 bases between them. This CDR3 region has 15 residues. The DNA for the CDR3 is TGTGCCAGCAGCGCCCATCAGAGCAGCAATCAGCCCCAGCATTTT. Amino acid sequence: CASSAHQSSNQPQHF.

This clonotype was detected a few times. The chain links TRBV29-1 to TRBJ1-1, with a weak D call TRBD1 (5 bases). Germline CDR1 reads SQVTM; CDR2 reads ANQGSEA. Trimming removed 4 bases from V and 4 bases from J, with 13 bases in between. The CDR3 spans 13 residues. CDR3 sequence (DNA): TGCAGCGTTGGCTCGGGTGGGGGCACTGAAGCTTTCTTT. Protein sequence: CSVGSGGGTEAFF. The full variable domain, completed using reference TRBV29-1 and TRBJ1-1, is SAVISQKPSRDICQRGTSLTIQCQVDSQVTMMFWYRQQPGQSLTLIATANQGSEATYESGFVIDKFPISRPNLTFSTLTVSNMSPEDSSIYLCSVGSGGGTEAFFGQGTRLTVV.

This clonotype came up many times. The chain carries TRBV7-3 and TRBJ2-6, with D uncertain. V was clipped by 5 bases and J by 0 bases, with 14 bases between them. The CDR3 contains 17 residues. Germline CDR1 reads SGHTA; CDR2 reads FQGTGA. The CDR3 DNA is TGTGCCAGCAGCCTTGGGCATCCCCGCTCTGGGGCCAACGTCCTGACTTTC. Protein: CASSLGHPRSGANVLTF.